A selection of T cell receptor beta chains follows, all from one sample in a study of T cell changes during pregnancy in multiple sclerosis. The table came from immunoSEQ multiplex PCR; TCRdb's copy has only in-frame clones and leaves some out. This sample has about 76,000 clones, with about 94% found just once. The sample here was peripheral blood, taken in the first trimester of pregnancy. The receptors stem from a female donor in good health, enrolled as a control in a pregnancy study. The CDR3 runs from the conserved cysteine through the conserved F or W. D genes are given only for firm matches. For some rows the clone size is stated as once, few or many, or as a class when expanded; others skip it.

>-|-|TRBV6-4|TRBJ2-7
CASSDRDDLGSYEQYF
TGTGCCAGCAGTGACCGCGACGACTTGGGCTCCTACGAGCAGTACTTC
>-|-|TRBV5-1|TRBJ1-3
CASSLEGSSGNTIYF
TGCGCCAGCAGCTTGGAGGGGTCGTCTGGAAACACCATATATTTT
>TRBD1|once|TRBV7-9|TRBJ1-2
CASSPLWTGSDYGYTF
TGTGCCAGCAGCCCACTCTGGACAGGGAGCGACTATGGCTACACCTTC
>-|-|TRBV25-1|TRBJ2-5
CASSEYDRGGRETQYF
TGTGCCAGCAGTGAATATGACAGGGGAGGGCGGGAGACCCAGTACTTC
>TRBD2|-|TRBV28|TRBJ2-5
CASSSYAGGPSQETQYF
TGTGCCAGCAGTTCATACGCGGGAGGGCCGTCTCAAGAGACCCAGTACTTC
>TRBD1|-|TRBV28|TRBJ1-1
CASSAPGQQNTEAFF
TGTGCCAGCAGTGCCCCGGGACAGCAGAACACTGAAGCTTTCTTT
>TRBD1|-|TRBV19|TRBJ2-7
CASSPGTGDSYEQYF
TGTGCCAGTAGTCCCGGGACAGGGGATTCCTACGAGCAGTACTTC
>-|-|TRBV28|TRBJ2-3
CASSNRAARELPDTQYF
TGTGCCAGCAGTAACAGGGCTGCGCGGGAGCTCCCAGATACGCAGTATTTT
>-|-|TRBV7-7|TRBJ1-1
CASSAQPNTEAFF
TGTGCCAGCAGCGCACAGCCGAACACTGAAGCTTTCTTT
>-|-|TRBV28|TRBJ1-1
CASSLSGREIDTEAFF
TGTGCCAGCAGTTTGTCTGGACGGGAGATAGACACTGAAGCTTTCTTT
>-|-|TRBV7-9|TRBJ1-3
CASSLVRRGVVYSGNTIYF
TGTGCCAGCAGCTTAGTAAGAAGGGGTGTAGTCTACTCTGGAAACACCATATATTTT
>TRBD2|-|TRBV5-1|TRBJ2-1
CASSAATAGGPSYNEQFF
TGCGCCAGCAGCGCTGCCACAGCGGGAGGGCCGTCCTACAATGAGCAGTTCTTC
>-|-|TRBV11-3|TRBJ2-7
CASSLDPGSEQYF
TGTGCCAGCAGCTTAGATCCGGGGTCCGAGCAGTACTTC
>TRBD2|-|TRBV27|TRBJ2-7
CASTRTRSSYEQYF
TGTGCCAGCACCAGGACTAGGTCTTCCTACGAGCAGTACTTC
>-|-|TRBV6-6|TRBJ2-7
CASSYPGRSYEQYF
TGTGCCAGCAGTTACCCAGGGCGGTCCTACGAGCAGTACTTC
>-|-|TRBV6-6|TRBJ2-7
CASSSGGHKHYEQYF
TGTGCCAGCAGTTCGGGGGGCCACAAGCATTACGAGCAGTACTTC
>TRBD2|-|TRBV28|TRBJ2-1
CASSPGVAGTYNEQFF
TGTGCCAGCAGCCCTGGAGTAGCGGGGACTTACAATGAGCAGTTCTTC
>-|-|TRBV7-9|TRBJ2-5
CASSLMGASGLQETQYF
TGTGCCAGCAGCTTAATGGGGGCTAGCGGTCTCCAAGAGACCCAGTACTTC
>-|-|TRBV5-1|TRBJ1-1
CASSLKDRNTEAFF
TGCGCCAGCAGCTTAAAAGACAGGAACACTGAAGCTTTCTTT
>TRBD2|-|TRBV5-1|TRBJ2-7
CASSLGLAPYEQYF
TGCGCCAGCAGCTTGGGACTAGCCCCCTACGAGCAGTACTTC
>TRBD2|-|TRBV28|TRBJ2-2
CASSPGTSHTGELFF
TGTGCCAGCAGTCCCGGGACTAGTCACACCGGGGAGCTGTTTTTT
>TRBD1|-|TRBV29-1|TRBJ2-1
CSVEDANPTGGDNEQFF
TGCAGCGTTGAAGACGCAAATCCGACAGGGGGAGACAATGAGCAGTTCTTC
>TRBD2|-|TRBV28|TRBJ2-1
CASSPRTSGMAGGNEQFF
TGTGCCAGCAGCCCCCGGACTAGCGGGATGGCTGGGGGAAATGAGCAGTTCTTC
>-|-|TRBV4-2|TRBJ2-7
CASSQESSALSYEQYF
TGTGCCAGCAGCCAAGAGTCTAGCGCTCTCTCCTACGAGCAGTACTTC
>-|few|TRBV2|TRBJ2-7
CASEGGGGEQYF
TGTGCCTCCGAGGGGGGGGGCGGCGAGCAGTACTTC
>-|-|TRBV28|TRBJ1-1
CASSLDGAMNTEAFF
TGTGCCAGCAGTTTAGATGGGGCCATGAACACTGAAGCTTTCTTT
>-|-|TRBV2|TRBJ2-6
CASSEEGTGANVLTF
TGTGCCAGCAGTGAGGAGGGAACCGGGGCCAACGTCCTGACTTTC
>-|-|TRBV5-6|TRBJ2-7
CASSLSDSSYEQYF
TGTGCCAGCAGCTTATCGGACAGCTCCTACGAGCAGTACTTC
>TRBD2|-|TRBV4-1|TRBJ2-2
CASRGLAGGPSHTGELFF
TGCGCCAGCCGCGGACTAGCGGGAGGGCCGTCTCACACCGGGGAGCTGTTTTTT
>-|-|TRBV15|TRBJ1-4
CATSRGVLGRGDEKLFF
TGTGCCACCAGCAGAGGTGTATTAGGCAGGGGTGATGAAAAACTGTTTTTT
>TRBD1|-|TRBV7-6|TRBJ1-4
CASSLAREGADEKLFF
TGTGCCAGCAGCTTAGCCCGTGAGGGGGCGGACGAAAAACTGTTTTTT